Below, 21 T cell receptor beta chains from the same sample are listed, as sequenced in a study of T cell responses to AZD1222 COVID-19 vaccine. Clones were read by immunoSEQ multiplex PCR, and TCRdb kept only the in-frame ones, dropping some. This table has 120,000 or so clones, 85% to 90% appearing once. The material sequenced was peripheral blood, taken on day 0 of AZD1222 vaccination. These receptors were obtained from an adult in good health.

This rearrangement joins TRBV6-6 to TRBJ2-2; 7 bases map to TRBD1. The CDR3 loop spans 16 amino acids. CDR1 and CDR2 (germline): MNHNY, SVGAGI (reference sequence). Losses at the gene ends were 2 bases for V and 4 bases for J; bases not matched to a gene: 7. CDR3 amino acids: CASSYTPHRGTGELFF. In DNA form, the CDR3 reads TGTGCCAGCAGTTACACGCCCCACAGGGGCACCGGGGAGCTGTTTTTT.

The J gene is TRBJ1-2, the V gene TRBV15, with 7 bases fitting TRBD1. Germline V gene lookup returns CDR1 LNHNV and CDR2 YYDKDF (reference sequence). The junction had 3 bases not matched to a gene; V was cut back by 0 bases and J by 2 bases. The CDR3 has 15 residues. The CDR3 nucleotides read TGTGCCACCAGCAGAGATCAGGGACAGAACTATGGCTACACCTTC. Translation gives CATSRDQGQNYGYTF.

This clone was detected once. The chain joins TRBV15 to TRBJ1-2, with 8 bases identical to TRBD1. Germline V gene sequence: CDR1 LNHNV, CDR2 YYDKDF (reference sequence). The CDR3 covers 14 residues. Trimming at V came to 5 bases and at J to 4 bases, leaving 6 bases not matched to a gene. Here the CDR3 reads CATSGMDRAYGYTF. CDR3 nucleotide sequence: TGTGCCACCAGCGGCATGGACAGGGCCTATGGCTACACCTTC.

The rearrangement joins TRBV7-2 to TRBJ2-3; no clear D gene. There are 14 residues in the CDR3. Per the germline V gene, CDR1 is SGHTA and CDR2 is FQGNSA. V shed 0 bases and J shed 2 bases, with 6 bases lying between them. The chain's CDR3 is CASSLAANTDTQYF. CDR3 nucleotides: TGTGCCAGCAGCTTAGCCGCTAACACAGATACGCAGTATTTT. The full variable domain, with the rest looked up from reference TRBV7-2 and TRBJ2-3, is GAGVSQSPSNKVTEKGKDVELRCDPISGHTALYWYRQSLGQGLEFLIYFQGNSAPDKSGLPSDRFSAERTGGSVSTLTIQRTQQEDSAVYLCASSLAANTDTQYFGPGTRLTVL.

This clone was recorded once. For the CDR3, the DNA is TGTGCCAGCAGAACAACAGGGGGGGTAGTCACTGAAGCTTTCTTT. It is translated as CASRTTGGVVTEAFF. This rearrangement joins TRBV6-5 to TRBJ1-1, with 8 bases that match TRBD1. The germline V gene encodes CDR1 MNHEY and CDR2 SVGAGI. Trimming removed 6 bases from V and 4 bases from J; junction bases left unmatched: 10. The CDR3 runs to 15 residues.

This chain links TRBV3-1 (or the pseudogene TRBV3-2) with TRBJ1-2; 7 bases match TRBD1. CDR3 length: 15 residues. Trimming cost V 0 bases and J 2 bases; bases outside gene matches: 3. Germline loops: CDR1 LGHDT, CDR2 YNNKEL (reference sequence). The CDR3 is CASSQDATGNYGYTF. The CDR3 DNA follows: TGTGCCAGCAGCCAAGATGCGACAGGGAACTATGGCTACACCTTC.

CDR3: CATSATGGGLDSDTQYF. The CDR3 bases are TGTGCCACCAGTGCCACAGGGGGGGGGCTGGACTCAGATACGCAGTATTTT. The chain combines TRBV24-1 with TRBJ2-3, with D possibly TRBD1 on 8 matching bases. Germline CDR1 and CDR2: KGHDR and SFDVKD. This CDR3 is 17 amino acids long. Trimming pared 5 bases from V and 4 bases from J, leaving 21 bases between.

In this sample, this clone turned up a few times. This chain connects TRBV2 to TRBJ2-1; no firm D call. CDR1 is SNHLY, CDR2 FYNNEI, per germline. V lost 4 bases, J lost 7 bases, and 5 bases lay in between. The CDR3 is 11 residues long. The CDR3 loop reads CASSGVNEQFF. Written as DNA, the CDR3 is TGTGCCAGCAGTGGCGTAAATGAGCAGTTCTTC.

The chain combines TRBV5-1 with TRBJ2-5; 7 nucleotides line up with TRBD1. Germline CDR1 and CDR2: SGHRS and YFSETQ. V trimming: 0 bases; J trimming: 2 bases; junction bases outside the gene matches: 7. The CDR3 loop spans 16 amino acids. The CDR3 here is CASSLAGTVDQETQYF. Here the CDR3 DNA reads TGCGCCAGCAGCTTGGCCGGGACAGTTGATCAAGAGACCCAGTACTTC.

V gene TRBV7-3 combines with J gene TRBJ1-1; TRBD1 might be the D (5 bases). Trimming took 4 bases from V and 5 from J, leaving 14 bases between them. The V gene's germline CDR1 is SGHTA and CDR2 FQGTGA. The CDR3 covers 14 residues. The CDR3 region is CASSSQGSGTEAFF. CDR3 nucleotide sequence: TGTGCCAGCAGCTCCCAGGGCTCAGGAACTGAAGCTTTCTTT.

The V gene is TRBV15, the J gene TRBJ1-1, with D possibly being TRBD1 (6 bases). CDR3 length equals 15 residues. V lost 1 base, J lost 8 bases, and 17 bases lay in between. The germline gives CDR1 LNHNV, CDR2 YYDKDF (reference sequence). CDR3 DNA sequence: TGTGCCACCAGCAGAGTTATGGGGGGCCGGGAGGAAGCTTTCTTT. Protein sequence: CATSRVMGGREEAFF.

The CDR3 DNA is TGTGCCAGTAGCTATGCCCTCGGGGGGAACACTGAAGCTTTCTTT. As protein: CASSYALGGNTEAFF. This sequence joins TRBV19 and TRBJ1-1; tentative D call: TRBD1 (5 bases). CDR1 and CDR2 (germline): LNHDA, SQIVND (reference sequence). Trimming shortened V by 6 bases and J by 1 base, and 15 bases separated the two germline ends. CDR3 length: 15 amino acids.

This clone has just a few counts. This sequence joins TRBV6-6 and TRBJ2-1; D is perhaps TRBD1 (6 bases). Germline CDR1 and CDR2: MNHNY and SVGAGI (reference sequence). This CDR3 is 13 amino acids long. Trimming removed 4 bases from V and 7 bases from J, with 11 bases in between. The CDR3 region is CASSSSTGNEQFF. In DNA form, the CDR3 reads TGTGCCAGCAGTTCATCTACAGGGAATGAGCAGTTCTTC.

V gene TRBV18 combines with J gene TRBJ2-7; 8 bases are shared with TRBD2. In germline, CDR1 is KGHSH, CDR2 LQKENI. Losses at the gene ends were 4 bases for V and 2 bases for J; bases not matched to a gene: 13. This CDR3 spans 17 amino acids. In nucleotides, the CDR3 is TGTGCCAGCTCACTTGGTAGCGGGACACCTAGACCCTACGAGCAGTACTTC. The encoded protein is CASSLGSGTPRPYEQYF.

J is TRBJ2-1 and V is TRBV9; TRBD1 matches 9 bases. CDR3 size: 16 residues. The V gene end was trimmed by 0 bases and the J gene end by 7 bases; junction bases not matched to a gene: 8. Germline-derived CDR1 and CDR2 are SGDLS and YYNGEE. CDR3 amino acids: CASSVAGTGIVNEQFF. CDR3 DNA: TGTGCCAGCAGCGTAGCGGGGACAGGGATAGTTAATGAGCAGTTCTTC.

V and J are TRBV6-5 and TRBJ2-7, with D perhaps matching TRBD1 (5 bases). V lost 7 bases and J 2 bases, leaving 15 bases between the germline ends. CDR1 and CDR2 (germline): MNHEY, SVGAGI. This CDR3 region has 14 residues. CDR3 loop: CASTRAFPPYEQYF. CDR3 nucleotides: TGTGCCAGCACCAGGGCCTTTCCCCCCTACGAGCAGTACTTC.

V and J are TRBV19 and TRBJ1-5; D not resolved. Trimming left V 1 base short and J 5 bases short, with 3 bases between. Germline V CDR1 and CDR2: LNHDA, SQIVND (reference sequence). The CDR3 has 12 amino acids. CDR3 sequence: CASSIVDQPQHF. The CDR3 nucleotides are TGTGCCAGTAGTATAGTCGATCAGCCCCAGCATTTT.

The rearrangement links TRBV7-9 to TRBJ2-1; 11 positions agree with TRBD2. Germline CDR1 reads SEHNR; CDR2 reads FQNEAQ (reference sequence). V lost 7 bases, J lost 9 bases, and 5 bases stayed unmatched. The CDR3 runs 13 residues. This chain's CDR3 is CASKLAGGREQFF. For the CDR3, the DNA is TGTGCCAGCAAGCTAGCGGGGGGACGTGAGCAGTTCTTC.

The rearrangement uses TRBV12-5 and TRBJ2-3; TRBD2 matches 11 bases. This CDR3 has 15 amino acids. V lost 3 bases and J lost 5; bases outside the gene matches: 4. Per germline, CDR1 LGHNT and CDR2 FRNRAP. DNA of the CDR3: TGTGCTAGTGGTTTTAGCGGGAGGGCCGAAGATACGCAGTATTTT. Protein: CASGFSGRAEDTQYF.

The V gene is TRBV6-5, the J gene TRBJ1-2; no clear D. The CDR3 is made up of 10 amino acids. Germline CDR1 and CDR2: MNHEY and SVGAGI. V was pared by 6 bases and J by 8 bases, with 7 bases between. CDR3 loop: CASRDQGYTF. DNA of the CDR3: TGTGCCAGCAGGGACCAAGGCTACACCTTC.

This clone was seen more than once but under ten times. The rearrangement uses TRBV2 and TRBJ1-1; D call uncertain. This CDR3 spans 13 amino acids. The V end lost 7 bases, the J end lost 5 bases, and 14 bases lay between the germline ends. The germline V gene encodes CDR1 SNHLY and CDR2 FYNNEI. The CDR3 spells CASKTRIWTEAFF. CDR3 nucleotide sequence: TGTGCCAGCAAAACCAGGATTTGGACTGAAGCTTTCTTT.